This TCR beta chain was sequenced during a study of blood T cell repertoires in COVID-19. Study details: Material from acute and convalescent COVID-19 was sourced from the United States, Italy and Spain. From T cells, B-cell-depleted T cells, or PBMCs came the material, which was cDNA or gDNA.

Under the authors' procedure: Amplified reference gene primers provided the basis for estimating nucleated cell counts. The table came from immunoSEQ multiplex PCR; TCRdb's copy has only in-frame clones and leaves some out. D and trimming come from the DNA, and the V and J calls and clone size come from that table. The sample holds about 72,000 clones, about 81% seen once. The CDR3 contains 14 residues. Per the germline V gene, CDR1 is MNHEY and CDR2 is SVGAGI. V was clipped by 5 bases and J by 4 bases; unmatched bases: 2. The sequencing input was peripheral blood. This sequence originates from a human donor in a cohort sampled during active COVID-19. V is TRBV6-5 and J is TRBJ1-4; TRBD1 aligns across 9 bases. The CDR3 bases are TGTGCCAGCAGTAAGGGACAGGGTAATGAAAAACTGTTTTTT. This gives the protein CASSKGQGNEKLFF.